These 7 T cell receptor beta chains were all obtained from the same sample, sequenced in a study of vaccination and CD4 T cells after COVID-19. Their antigens are not known. Sample treatment: approximately nine-day PBMC culture with coronavirus spike peptide pools or control peptides (ViraFEST assay). Oncomine TCR Beta short-read sequencing was applied to DNA from cultured CD4+ T cells. TCRdb reprocessed the PCR reads via MiXCR and lists one record per CDR3 protein. The sample has tens of thousands of distinct CDR3 sequences, roughly two thirds seen once. The source material was CD4+ T cells from blood, cultured in vitro, sampled after SARS-CoV-2 vaccination. Receptors originate from a human donor who received a COVID-19 vaccine.

The rearrangement uses TRBV5-1 and TRBJ1-1, with TRBD1 as a possible D gene (6 bases). Trimming stripped 4 bases from V and 1 base from J, with 20 bases between. This CDR3 contains 17 residues. From germline, CDR1 is SGHRS and CDR2 YFSETQ. The chain's CDR3 is CASSLELKGTPNTEAFF. The DNA for the CDR3 is TGCGCCAGCAGCCTGGAGCTGAAGGGGACACCGAACACTGAAGCTTTCTTT.

This chain connects TRBV11-3 to TRBJ2-5, with 9 bases fitting TRBD1. V dropped 5 bases and J dropped 5; count of bases not matched to a gene: 6. The CDR3 covers 14 residues. Germline V gene lookup returns CDR1 SGHNT and CDR2 YENEEA. The chain's CDR3 is CASSPRTGEETQYF. The DNA of the CDR3 is TGTGCCAGCAGCCCACGGACAGGGGAGGAGACCCAGTACTTC.

The chain couples TRBV28 to TRBJ1-2, with 12 bases fitting TRBD1. The CDR3 sequence is 14 residues long. Germline trimming cut 6 bases from V and 7 bases from J; bases unmatched to any gene: 6. Germline loops: CDR1 MDHEN, CDR2 SYDVKM. The CDR3 DNA reads TGTGCCAGCAGGTACCGGGACAGGGGGCTTGGCTACACCTTC. Protein sequence: CASRYRDRGLGYTF.

This clonotype showed up just once. Since the CDR3 does not end with the conserved phenylalanine or tryptophan, this likely comes from a read error. The chain uses TRBV27 and TRBJ2-3; 9 nucleotides match TRBD1. Germline lookup yields CDR1 MNHEY and CDR2 SMNVEV (reference sequence). V gave up 5 bases and J gave up 4 bases; unmatched junction bases: 13. The CDR3 is 17 residues long. CDR3 region: CASSLLLGTGRADTQYS. CDR3 in DNA: TGTGCCAGCAGTCTCTTGCTTGGGACAGGGAGAGCAGATACGCAGTATTCT.

This clonotype was detected only a few times. V is TRBV2 and J is TRBJ1-5, with 11 bases fitting TRBD1. The CDR3 consists of 15 residues. Germline V gene sequence: CDR1 SNHLY, CDR2 FYNNEI. Losses at the gene ends were 6 bases for V and 7 bases for J; bases not matched to a gene: 8. Here the CDR3 reads CASSKGTGGGQPQHF. Here the CDR3 DNA reads TGTGCCAGCAGCAAAGGGACAGGGGGTGGCCAGCCCCAGCATTTT.

The chain employs TRBV20-1 and TRBJ1-1; no clear D. CDR3 length equals 12 residues. CDR1 is DFQATT, CDR2 SNEGSKA, per germline (reference sequence). Trimming took off 3 bases at V and 8 bases at J, with 13 bases between the two ends. Written as DNA, the CDR3 is TGCAGTGCTAGTCTCCCAGGACTAGAAGCTTTCTTT. This translates into CSASLPGLEAFF.

This clonotype was seen just once. The rearrangement links TRBV6-1 to TRBJ1-2; 11 nucleotides align to TRBD1. V lost 4 bases and J lost 5; bases outside the gene matches: 3. Germline loops: CDR1 MNHNS, CDR2 SASEGT. This CDR3 comprises 14 residues. The CDR3 DNA sequence: TGTGCCAGCAGTGCCGGGACAGGGGGGTATGGCTACACCTTC. As protein: CASSAGTGGYGYTF.